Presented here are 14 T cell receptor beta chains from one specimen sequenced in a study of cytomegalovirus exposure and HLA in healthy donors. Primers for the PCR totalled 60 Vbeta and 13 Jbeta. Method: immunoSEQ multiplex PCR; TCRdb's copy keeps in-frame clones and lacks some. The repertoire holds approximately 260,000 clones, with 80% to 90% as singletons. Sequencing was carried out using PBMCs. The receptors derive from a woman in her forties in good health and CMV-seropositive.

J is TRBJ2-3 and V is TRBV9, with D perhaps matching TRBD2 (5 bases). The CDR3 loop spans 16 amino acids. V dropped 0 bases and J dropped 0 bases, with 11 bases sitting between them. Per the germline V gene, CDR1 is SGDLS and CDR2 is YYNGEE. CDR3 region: CASSVAGRTSTDTQYF. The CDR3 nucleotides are TGTGCCAGCAGCGTAGCTGGGCGGACTAGCACAGATACGCAGTATTTT.

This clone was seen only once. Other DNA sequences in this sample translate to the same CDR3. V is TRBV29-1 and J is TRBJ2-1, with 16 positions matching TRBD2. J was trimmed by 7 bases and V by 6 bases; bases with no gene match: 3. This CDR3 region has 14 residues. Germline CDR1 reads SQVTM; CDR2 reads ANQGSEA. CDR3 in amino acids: CSVGTSGRGNEQFF. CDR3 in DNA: TGCAGCGTAGGGACTAGCGGGAGGGGGAATGAGCAGTTCTTC.

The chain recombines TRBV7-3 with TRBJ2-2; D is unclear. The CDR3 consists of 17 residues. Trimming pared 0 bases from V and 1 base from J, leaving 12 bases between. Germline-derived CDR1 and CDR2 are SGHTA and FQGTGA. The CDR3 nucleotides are TGTGCCAGCAGCTTAACCGCCAGGCCCCTGAACACCGGGGAGCTGTTTTTT. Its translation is CASSLTARPLNTGELFF.

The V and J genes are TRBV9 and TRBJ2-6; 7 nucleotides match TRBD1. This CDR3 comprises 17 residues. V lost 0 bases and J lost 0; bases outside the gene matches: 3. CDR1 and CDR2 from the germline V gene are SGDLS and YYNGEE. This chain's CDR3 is CASSVEGGNSGANVLTF. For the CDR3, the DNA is TGTGCCAGCAGCGTAGAAGGGGGCAACTCTGGGGCCAACGTCCTGACTTTC.

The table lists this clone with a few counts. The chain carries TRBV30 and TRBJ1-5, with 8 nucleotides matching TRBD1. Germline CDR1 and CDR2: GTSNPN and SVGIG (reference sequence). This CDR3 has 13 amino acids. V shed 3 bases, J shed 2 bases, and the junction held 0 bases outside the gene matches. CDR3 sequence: CAWRQGGNQPQHF. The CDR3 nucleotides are TGTGCCTGGAGACAGGGGGGCAATCAGCCCCAGCATTTT. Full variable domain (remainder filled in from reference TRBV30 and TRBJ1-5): SQTIHQWPATLVQPVGSPLSLECTVEGTSNPNLYWYRQAAGRGLQLLFYSVGIGQISSEVPQNLSASRPQDRQFILSSKKLLLSDSGFYLCAWRQGGNQPQHFGDGTRLSIL.

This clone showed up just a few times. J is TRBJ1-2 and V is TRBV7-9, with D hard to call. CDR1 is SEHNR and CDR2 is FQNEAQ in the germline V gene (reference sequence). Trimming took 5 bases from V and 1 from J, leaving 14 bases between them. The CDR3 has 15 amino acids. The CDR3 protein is CASSSGYEFNYGYTF. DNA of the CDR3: TGTGCCAGCAGCAGCGGATACGAATTTAACTATGGCTACACCTTC.

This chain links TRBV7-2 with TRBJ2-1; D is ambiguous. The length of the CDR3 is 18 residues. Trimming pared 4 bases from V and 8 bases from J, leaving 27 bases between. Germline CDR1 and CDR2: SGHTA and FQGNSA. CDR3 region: CASSSKPFYMRPGDEQFF. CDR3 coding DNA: TGTGCCAGCAGCTCCAAACCCTTCTACATGAGGCCCGGAGATGAGCAGTTCTTC.

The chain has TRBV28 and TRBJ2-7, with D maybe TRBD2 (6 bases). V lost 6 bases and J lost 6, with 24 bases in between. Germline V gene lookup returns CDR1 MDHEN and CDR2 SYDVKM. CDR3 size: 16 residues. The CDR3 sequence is CASRPSSRLGSGEQYF. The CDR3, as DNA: TGTGCCAGCAGACCATCCAGCCGACTAGGTTCAGGCGAGCAGTACTTC.

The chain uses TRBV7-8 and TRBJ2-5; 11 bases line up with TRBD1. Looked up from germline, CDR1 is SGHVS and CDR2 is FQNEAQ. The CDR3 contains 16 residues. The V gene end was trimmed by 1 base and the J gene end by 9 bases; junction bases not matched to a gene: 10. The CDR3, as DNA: TGTGCCAGCAGCTTAGGGACAGGGGGCACGGTTCGGGCCCAGTACTTC. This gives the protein CASSLGTGGTVRAQYF.

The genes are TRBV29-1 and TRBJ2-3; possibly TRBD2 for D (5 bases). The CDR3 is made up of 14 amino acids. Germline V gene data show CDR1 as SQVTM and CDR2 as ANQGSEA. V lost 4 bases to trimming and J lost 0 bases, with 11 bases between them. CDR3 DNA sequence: TGCAGCGTTGCCCCGGCGGGCAGCACAGATACGCAGTATTTT. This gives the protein CSVAPAGSTDTQYF.

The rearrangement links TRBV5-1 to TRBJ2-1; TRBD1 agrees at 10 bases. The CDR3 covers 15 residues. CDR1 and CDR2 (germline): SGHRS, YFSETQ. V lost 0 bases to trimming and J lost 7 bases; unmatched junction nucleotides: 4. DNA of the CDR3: TGCGCCAGCAGCTTGGGGGGGACAGGGGTTAATGAGCAGTTCTTC. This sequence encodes CASSLGGTGVNEQFF.

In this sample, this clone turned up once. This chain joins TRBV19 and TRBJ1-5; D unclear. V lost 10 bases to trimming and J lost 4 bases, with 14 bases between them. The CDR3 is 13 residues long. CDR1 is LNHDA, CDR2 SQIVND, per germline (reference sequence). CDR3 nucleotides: TGTGCCACCGGAGGATCGTGGAATCAGCCCCAGCATTTT. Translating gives CATGGSWNQPQHF.

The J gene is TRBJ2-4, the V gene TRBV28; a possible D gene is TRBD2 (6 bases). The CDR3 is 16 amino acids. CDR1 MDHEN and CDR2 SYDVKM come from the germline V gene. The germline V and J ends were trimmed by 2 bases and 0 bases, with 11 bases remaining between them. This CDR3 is CASSLGGALAKNIQYF. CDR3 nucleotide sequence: TGTGCCAGCAGTTTAGGAGGGGCACTAGCCAAAAACATTCAGTACTTC.

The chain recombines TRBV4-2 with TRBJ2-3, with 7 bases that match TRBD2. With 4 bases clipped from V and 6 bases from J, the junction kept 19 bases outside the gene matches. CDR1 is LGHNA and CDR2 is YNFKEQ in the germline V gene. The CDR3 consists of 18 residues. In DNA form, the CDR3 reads TGTGCCAGCAGCCCTCAGAGGGGAGCGCGGGAGTCTTGGGATACGCAGTATTTT. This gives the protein CASSPQRGARESWDTQYF.